Listed here are 10 T cell receptor beta chains from one sample, sequenced in a study of T cells in Graves' hyperthyroidism and ophthalmopathy. Amplification targeted TCR beta CDR3 regions from RNA transcripts. TCR CDR3 underwent first-round RT-PCR with the HTBI primer set. TCRdb processed the multiplex PCR reads anew with MiXCR; each CDR3 protein has one entry. The sample contains 75,000 to 100,000 distinct CDR3 sequences, approximately 39% of which appear only once. The sequenced sample was peripheral blood or thyroid tissue (not recorded which). These receptors were taken from a woman in her 30s with Graves' hyperthyroidism.

With respect to this clonotype: The CDR3 carries no conserved terminal phenylalanine or tryptophan, so it likely arises from a read error. V usage is TRBV7-2 and J usage is TRBJ2-3, with 12 bases fitting TRBD2. The germline CDR1 and CDR2 sequences are SGHTA and FQGNSA. The V segment lost 1 base and the J segment 1 base; nucleotides outside the gene matches: 6. CDR3 length equals 18 residues. CDR3 nucleotide sequence: TGTGCCAGCAGCTTAGTTATGTCTAGCGGGAGGGGCACAGATACGCAGTATCTT. Translation: CASSLVMSSGRGTDTQYL.

The table lists this clonotype with a few counts. An end of the junction differs from the germline gene, which may be a read error. The genes are TRBV7-7 and TRBJ2-5; D may be TRBD1 or TRBD2 (6 bases each). Germline CDR1 is SSHAT and CDR2 is FNYEAQ (reference sequence). This CDR3 region has 15 residues. CDR3 protein: CASSPNGGNIETQYF. Written as DNA, the CDR3 is TGTGCTAGCAGCCCAAACGGGGGCAACATCGAGACCCAGTACTTC. The whole variable domain, filled in from reference TRBV7-7 and TRBJ2-5, reads GAGVSQSPRYKVTKRGQDVTLRCDPISSHATLYWYQQALGQGPEFLTYFNYEAQPDKSGLPSDRFSAERPEGSISTLTIQRTEQRDSAMYRCASSPNGGNIETQYFGPGTRLLVL.

On this clonotype: One end of the junction is discordant with germline, which a read error may explain. The CDR3 region has the DNA TGCGCCAGCAGCTTGATGGACCCAGGCGGGGATACGCGGTATTTT. This codes for CASSLMDPGGDTRYF. This rearrangement joins TRBV5-5 to TRBJ2-3, with a weak D call TRBD2 (6 bases). Germline V CDR1 and CDR2: SGHKS, YYEKEE (reference sequence). CDR3 size: 15 residues.

This sequence joins TRBV27 and TRBJ1-1, with no clear D. From germline, CDR1 is MNHEY and CDR2 SMNVEV (reference sequence). V gave up 5 bases and J gave up 0 bases, with 13 bases separating them. The CDR3 consists of 15 residues. In DNA, the CDR3 is TGTGCCAGCAGTCCCCGGACCTTACTGAACACTGAAGCTTTCTTT. Translation gives CASSPRTLLNTEAFF.

This clonotype was detected ten times or more. The chain couples TRBV27 to TRBJ1-5; possible D gene TRBD1, 6 bases. Trimming pared 6 bases from V and 7 bases from J, leaving 19 bases between. This CDR3 is built from 15 residues. The germline CDR1 and CDR2 sequences are MNHEY and SMNVEV (reference sequence). CDR3 sequence reads: CASSPTGSSWQPQHF. CDR3 coding DNA: TGTGCCAGCAGCCCAACAGGGTCGTCGTGGCAGCCCCAGCATTTT.

This clonotype came up many times. V is TRBV7-9 and J is TRBJ2-3; the D gene could be TRBD1 or TRBD2 (5 bases each). The CDR3 sequence is 15 residues long. CDR1 is SEHNR and CDR2 is FQNEAQ in the germline V gene (reference sequence). V was shortened by 4 bases and J by 2 bases, with 13 bases between the two germline ends. CDR3 region: CASSSGTLITDTQYF. CDR3 DNA: TGTGCCAGCAGCTCCGGGACCCTGATCACAGATACGCAGTATTTT.

The J gene is TRBJ2-7, the V gene TRBV10-2, with TRBD2 matching 7 bases. The CDR3 has 13 residues. CDR1 WSHSY and CDR2 SAAADI come from the germline V gene. Trimming at V came to 2 bases and at J to 12 bases, leaving 10 bases not matched to a gene. The CDR3 loop is CASSERSGKNGYF. CDR3 in DNA: TGCGCCAGCAGTGAGCGGAGCGGGAAAAATGGGTACTTC.

The sample holds many counts of this clonotype. This chain joins TRBV5-1 and TRBJ2-3, with a weak D call TRBD2 (5 bases). Per the germline V gene, CDR1 is SGHRS and CDR2 is YFSETQ. V was cut by 3 bases and J by 5 bases, with 19 bases left in between. The CDR3 is 16 amino acids. In DNA form, the CDR3 reads TGCGCCAGCAGCTACGGGTTCGTGGGAGTTGTAGATACGCAGTATTTT. Translating gives CASSYGFVGVVDTQYF. Variable domain in full (rest from reference TRBV5-1 and TRBJ2-3): KAGVTQTPRYLIKTRGQQVTLSCSPISGHRSVSWYQQTPGQGLQFLFEYFSETQRNKGNFPGRFSGRQFSNSRSEMNVSTLELGDSALYLCASSYGFVGVVDTQYFGPGTRLTVL.

This clonotype was observed many times. This chain uses TRBV9 with TRBJ1-5, with 12 nucleotides matching TRBD1. CDR1 SGDLS and CDR2 YYNGEE come from the germline V gene. The CDR3 contains 16 residues. Germline trimming cut 3 bases from V and 3 bases from J; bases unmatched to any gene: 4. CDR3 loop: CASSAGQGAVNQPQHF. CDR3 DNA sequence: TGTGCCAGCAGCGCGGGACAGGGGGCTGTCAATCAGCCCCAGCATTTT.

The chain uses TRBV7-2 and TRBJ1-2, with 8 bases lining up with TRBD1. The V and J ends lost 5 bases and 9 bases, in that order; junction bases with no gene match: 8. This CDR3 spans 13 amino acids. Germline V gene sequence: CDR1 SGHTA, CDR2 FQGNSA. The CDR3 nucleotides are TGTGCCAGCAGCAGCCCGGGACAGGATAGCTACACCTTC. It translates to CASSSPGQDSYTF.